The clone carrying this T cell receptor (beta chain) was observed many times. Its target is unknown. This specimen belongs to a study of Graves' ophthalmopathy and Graves' hyperthyroidism. Study background: Prior to any treatment, peripheral blood was collected at the time of initial diagnosis.

Overall study results and limits: The model predicted progression of ophthalmopathy with a sensitivity of roughly 69%, and its specificity was roughly 77%.

RNA transcripts were the template, and TCR beta CDR3 regions were amplified from them. First-round RT-PCR used HTBI primers; second-round multiplex PCR followed. One entry per CDR3 protein, called by TCRdb with MiXCR from the multiplex PCR reads. The repertoire holds about 370,000 distinct CDR3 sequences, with around 17% as singletons. This clonotype was sampled from a woman under 30 with Graves' ophthalmopathy. The material sequenced was peripheral blood.

CDR3 DNA sequence: TGCAGTGCTAGCGATAGCGGGAGGGCCACCGGGGAGCTGTTTTTT. This translates into CSASDSGRATGELFF. The chain couples TRBV20-1 to TRBJ2-2, with 11 bases fitting TRBD2. The CDR3 has 15 amino acids. The junction had 4 bases not matched to a gene; V was cut back by 3 bases and J by 4 bases. Looked up from germline, CDR1 is DFQATT and CDR2 is SNEGSKA (reference sequence).